These T cell receptor beta chains were read from a single sample in a study of blood T cell repertoires in COVID-19. Profiled with immunoSEQ multiplex PCR; TCRdb holds only in-frame clones, not every one. The table has some 64,000 clones, around 77% seen once. Sequencing input: peripheral blood. The source of these receptors is a man at least 80 years old with active or convalescent COVID-19. Each CDR3 is given with its conserved first and last residue. A D gene is named only where the DNA matches it firmly. Not all rows give a size; the values are once, few, many and, for expanded clones, a class.

-	TRBV28	-	TRBJ1-2	CASRTGGGNYGYTF	TGTGCCAGCAGGACGGGGGGAGGTAACTATGGCTACACCTTC
few	TRBV14	TRBD1	TRBJ1-2	CASSPRTGQGYTF	TGTGCCAGCAGCCCCCGGACAGGGCAAGGCTACACCTTC
-	TRBV15	-	TRBJ1-2	CATSSDYYGYTF	TGTGCCACCAGCAGTGACTACTATGGCTACACCTTC
many	TRBV12-3/TRBV12-4	TRBD1	TRBJ2-7	CASSEDRTYEQYF	TGTGCCAGCAGCGAGGACAGGACCTACGAGCAGTACTTC
once	TRBV2	TRBD2	TRBJ2-3	CASNPMAGLAGETDTQYF	TGTGCCAGCAATCCGATGGCGGGACTAGCGGGGGAAACAGATACGCAGTATTTT
few	TRBV25-1	-	TRBJ1-1	CASSEGQDEAFF	TGTGCCAGCAGTGAGGGGCAGGATGAAGCTTTCTTT
-	TRBV7-8	-	TRBJ2-5	CASSLVLTGRLETQYF	TGTGCCAGCAGCTTAGTTCTGACAGGTCGTCTAGAGACCCAGTACTTC
few	TRBV27	TRBD2	TRBJ2-7	CASSRTSVSYEQYF	TGTGCCAGCAGCCGGACTAGCGTCTCCTACGAGCAGTACTTC
-	TRBV2	-	TRBJ1-5	CASSFRQMSNQPQHF	TGTGCCAGCAGTTTCCGACAGATGAGCAATCAGCCCCAGCATTTT
-	TRBV5-1	-	TRBJ2-3	CASSLTAGADTQYF	TGCGCCAGCAGCTTGACCGCCGGGGCAGATACGCAGTATTTT
-	TRBV4-3	TRBD2	TRBJ2-1	CASSQETSGPNSYNEQFF	TGCGCCAGCAGCCAAGAGACTAGCGGGCCTAACTCCTACAATGAGCAGTTCTTC
few	TRBV5-4	TRBD2	TRBJ2-2	CASSFMTSTTLTGELFF	TGTGCCAGCAGCTTTATGACTAGCACGACCCTCACCGGGGAGCTGTTTTTT
-	TRBV10-3	TRBD1	TRBJ2-3	CAISGGRTGPDTQYF	TGTGCCATCAGTGGGGGTAGGACAGGGCCAGATACGCAGTATTTT
-	TRBV19	-	TRBJ1-5	CASSISFTESNQPQHF	TGTGCCAGTAGTATAAGCTTCACGGAGAGCAATCAGCCCCAGCATTTT
-	TRBV2	TRBD2	TRBJ2-2	CASSLAGGFNTGELFF	TGTGCCAGCAGCCTAGCGGGAGGCTTTAACACCGGGGAGCTGTTTTTT
-	TRBV9	-	TRBJ2-7	CASSAGDEQYF	TGTGCCAGCAGCGCCGGGGACGAGCAGTACTTC
-	TRBV24-1	-	TRBJ1-2	CATSDGDGIDGYTF	TGTGCCACCAGTGATGGAGACGGGATTGATGGCTACACCTTC
few	TRBV28	-	TRBJ1-2	CASSTARGSRGYTF	TGTGCCAGCAGTACCGCGCGGGGATCTCGGGGCTACACCTTC
-	TRBV6-5	-	TRBJ2-7	CASTKPGSYEQYF	TGTGCCAGCACCAAACCGGGCTCCTACGAGCAGTACTTC
few	TRBV29-1	TRBD2	TRBJ2-3	CSVGGLAGDTQYF	TGCAGCGTTGGGGGACTAGCGGGGGATACGCAGTATTTT
once	TRBV7-9	-	TRBJ2-1	CASSLDAGYNEQFF	TGTGCCAGCAGCTTAGATGCGGGGTACAATGAGCAGTTCTTC
-	TRBV28	TRBD1	TRBJ1-6	CASSSPGGLGSYNSPLHF	TGTGCCAGCAGTTCCCCAGGGGGCTTAGGCTCCTATAATTCACCCCTCCACTTT
-	TRBV6-6	-	TRBJ2-5	CASSLPTEGETQYF	TGTGCCAGCAGTCTTCCCACCGAGGGCGAGACCCAGTACTTC
-	TRBV6-5	-	TRBJ2-7	CASSRDLANYEQYF	TGTGCCAGCAGCCGGGACTTAGCCAACTACGAGCAGTACTTC
-	TRBV27	-	TRBJ1-1	CASSPFAGVAEAFF	TGTGCCAGCAGTCCCTTCGCGGGGGTCGCTGAAGCTTTCTTT
-	TRBV19	-	TRBJ2-7	CASSRPGQTYEQYF	TGTGCCAGTAGTAGACCGGGACAAACATACGAGCAGTACTTC
-	TRBV9	TRBD2	TRBJ2-2	CASSVSAGGDTGELFF	TGTGCCAGCAGCGTATCTGCGGGGGGGGACACCGGGGAGCTGTTTTTT
-	TRBV7-3	TRBD2	TRBJ2-2	CASSPRLAGKPNTGELFF	TGTGCCAGCAGCCCCCGACTAGCGGGGAAGCCGAACACCGGGGAGCTGTTTTTT
-	TRBV12-3/TRBV12-4	-	TRBJ2-1	CASSGGNNEQFF	TGTGCCAGCAGTGGAGGAAACAATGAGCAGTTCTTC
-	TRBV19	TRBD1	TRBJ1-4	CASSMVTGTGDEKLFF	TGTGCCAGTAGTATGGTAACCGGGACAGGGGACGAAAAACTGTTTTTT
-	TRBV18	TRBD1	TRBJ2-7	CASSPGQYEQYF	TGTGCCAGCTCACCGGGACAGTACGAGCAGTACTTC
-	TRBV21-1	-	TRBJ2-7	CATRGGPYEQYF	TGTGCCACCAGAGGAGGGCCCTACGAGCAGTACTTC
-	TRBV11-2	-	TRBJ2-1	CASSFERNEQFF	TGTGCCAGCAGCTTTGAGCGCAATGAGCAGTTCTTC
-	TRBV28	-	TRBJ2-3	CASSHREDGSDTQYF	TGTGCCAGCAGTCACAGGGAAGATGGGTCAGATACGCAGTATTTT
-	TRBV14	-	TRBJ2-7	CASSLSGAPYEQYF	TGTGCCAGCAGCCTTTCGGGAGCTCCCTACGAGCAGTACTTC
-	TRBV19	TRBD2	TRBJ2-7	CASQRGLGSEQYF	TGTGCCAGCCAACGTGGACTAGGATCCGAGCAGTACTTC
few	TRBV19	-	TRBJ2-5	CASSTRQAPETQYF	TGTGCCAGTAGTACTCGACAGGCCCCAGAGACCCAGTACTTC
-	TRBV3-1/TRBV3-2	TRBD1	TRBJ2-1	CASSQATGGNEQFF	TGTGCCAGCAGCCAAGCGACAGGGGGCAATGAGCAGTTCTTC
-	TRBV2	-	TRBJ2-5	CASSGRQKETQYF	TGTGCCAGCAGTGGTCGACAGAAAGAGACCCAGTACTTC
-	TRBV11-2	TRBD2	TRBJ2-1	CASSFSTSGRGPYNEQFF	TGTGCCAGCAGCTTCAGTACTAGCGGGAGAGGGCCCTACAATGAGCAGTTCTTC
-	TRBV10-1	-	TRBJ1-3	CASSESGSSGNTIYF	TGCGCCAGCAGTGAGTCCGGGTCATCTGGAAACACCATATATTTT
-	TRBV18	TRBD1	TRBJ1-2	CASSLVQRDSGRGYTF	TGTGCCAGCTCACTCGTCCAACGGGACAGTGGTAGGGGCTACACCTTC
-	TRBV10-1	-	TRBJ1-4	CASSENSLPRKLFF	TGCGCCAGCAGTGAGAACAGCCTACCTCGAAAACTGTTTTTT
-	TRBV6-2/TRBV6-3	-	TRBJ1-5	CASSYSAGTPGRIWSNQPQHF	TGTGCCAGCAGTTACTCCGCCGGGACACCCGGACGTATATGGAGCAATCAGCCCCAGCATTTT
-	TRBV10-1	TRBD2	TRBJ2-3	CASSRTSGGAKDTQYF	TGCGCCAGCAGTCGGACTAGCGGGGGCGCGAAAGATACGCAGTATTTT
-	TRBV18	TRBD1	TRBJ2-7	CASSPDRARSYEQYF	TGTGCCAGCTCACCGGACAGGGCTCGCTCCTACGAGCAGTACTTC
-	TRBV10-2	-	TRBJ2-1	CASSLRRNEQFF	TGCGCCAGCAGTCTCCGGAGGAATGAGCAGTTCTTC
-	TRBV5-1	TRBD2	TRBJ2-5	CASTSGGAGQTQYF	TGCGCCAGCACCAGCGGGGGGGCGGGACAGACCCAGTACTTC
-	TRBV19	-	TRBJ2-5	CASSSGVSRYLETQYF	TGTGCCAGTAGTTCAGGGGTTTCTAGGTATTTAGAGACCCAGTACTTC
-	TRBV19	-	TRBJ2-6	CASRNRQIHSGANVLTF	TGTGCCAGTAGGAATAGACAGATTCACTCTGGGGCCAACGTCCTGACTTTC
many	TRBV28	-	TRBJ1-2	CATTVRGNYGYTF	TGTGCCACCACGGTGAGAGGAAACTATGGCTACACCTTC
once	TRBV28	-	TRBJ1-6	CASSLTTGRVGGALHF	TGTGCCAGCAGCCTGACTACGGGCCGGGTTGGTGGGGCCCTCCACTTT
few	TRBV5-1	TRBD1	TRBJ1-2	CASRRDRGFVNYGYTF	TGCGCCAGCAGGCGGGACAGAGGCTTTGTTAACTATGGCTACACCTTC